This TCR beta chain was retrieved from a study of vaccination and CD4 T cells after COVID-19. Germline loops: CDR1 SGHRS, CDR2 YFSETQ. CDR3 length: 15 amino acids. Trimming removed 4 bases at V and 8 bases at J, with 18 bases between. CD4+ T cells that had been cultured provided DNA sequenced with the Oncomine TCR Beta short-read assay. TCRdb independently ran MiXCR on the PCR reads; one entry per CDR3 protein. The sample has about 12,000 distinct CDR3 sequences, approximately 83% seen once. On this clonotype: Antigen: not known.

Treatment noted: roughly nine-day PBMC culture with coronavirus spike peptide pools or control peptides (ViraFEST assay). The TCR was taken from a human donor who had recovered from COVID-19. This sequence joins TRBV5-1 and TRBJ1-4; D might be TRBD1 (6 bases). Sample: CD4+ T cells from blood, cultured in vitro. CDR3 sequence: CASSLGTSNFEKLFF. CDR3 coding DNA: TGCGCCAGCAGCCTCGGGACATCGAATTTCGAAAAACTGTTTTTT.